This T cell receptor beta chain was profiled in a study of OX40 agonist ivuxolimab in advanced cancers. Overall study: Eligibility admitted prior anti-PD-1, anti-PD-L1 or anti-CTLA-4 therapy; roughly 39% had some. Study results and caveats: Nonresponders included some who also had low normalized T-cell clonal expansion.

Trimming took off 7 bases at V and 7 bases at J, with 16 bases between the two ends. Germline values: CDR1 SGHTA, CDR2 FQGNSA. The CDR3 runs 14 residues. Clones were sequenced by immunoSEQ multiplex PCR, and TCRdb holds only the in-frame ones, with some missing. The sample has under 60,000 clones, roughly 88% seen once. As concerns this clone: Its target is not known.

This TCR derives from an adult with an advanced solid tumor such as melanoma, head and neck, liver or kidney cancer. The chain carries TRBV7-2 and TRBJ1-4; tentative D call: TRBD1 (5 bases). The sample consisted of CD4+ or CD8+ T cells sorted from blood, taken in a trial of the OX40 agonist ivuxolimab. CDR3 sequence (DNA): TGTGCCAGCACCCCGGGGGGGAAGGGTGAAAAACTGTTTTTT. This translates into CASTPGGKGEKLFF.